What follows are 9 T cell receptor beta chains derived from one specimen sequenced in a study of T cell repertoires in ileal Crohn's disease. Measured with immunoSEQ multiplex PCR; TCRdb has only the in-frame clones, and not every one. The sample holds roughly 16,000 clones, about 93% seen once. The material sequenced was ileal tissue. Every receptor here comes from an adult with Crohn's disease.

The rearrangement joins TRBV14 to TRBJ2-7, with 7 bases fitting TRBD2. Trimming removed 0 bases from V and 2 bases from J; junction bases left unmatched: 13. The V gene's germline CDR1 is SGHDN and CDR2 FVKESK. The CDR3 totals 18 residues. CDR3 region: CASSQDYGEGRLTYEQYF. CDR3 sequence (DNA): TGTGCCAGCAGCCAAGATTACGGGGAGGGGAGGCTCACCTACGAGCAGTACTTC. Filled out from reference TRBV14 and TRBJ2-7, the complete variable domain reads EAGVTQFPSHSVIEKGQTVTLRCDPISGHDNLYWYRRVMGKEIKFLLHFVKESKQDESGMPNNRFLAERTGGTYSTLKVQPAELEDSGVYFCASSQDYGEGRLTYEQYFGPGTRLTVT.

V is TRBV5-1 and J is TRBJ2-7; 13 bases map to TRBD2. From germline, CDR1 is SGHRS and CDR2 YFSETQ. V shed 5 bases and J 5 bases; nucleotides not matched to a gene: 10. The CDR3 length is 16 residues. CDR3 coding DNA: TGCGCCAGCAGGGGGGGGACTAGCGGGATAGTCGACGAGCAGTACTTC. Protein sequence: CASRGGTSGIVDEQYF.

This sequence joins TRBV6-6 and TRBJ1-2, with 9 bases that match TRBD1. This CDR3 comprises 12 residues. J lost 3 bases, V lost 9 bases, and 2 bases had no gene match. Germline V gives CDR1 MNHNY, CDR2 SVGAGI (reference sequence). CDR3 DNA: TGTGCCAGTACAGGGGGCGACTATGGCTACACCTTC. Translating it yields CASTGGDYGYTF.

The chain has TRBV30 and TRBJ2-1; TRBD2 matches at 7 bases. The length of the CDR3 is 14 residues. Looked up from germline, CDR1 is GTSNPN and CDR2 is SVGIG (reference sequence). The trim removed 4 bases at V and 8 bases at J, leaving 11 bases unmatched. In DNA, the CDR3 is TGTGCCTGGACCCGGGGGGATTTGAGCGATGAGCAGTTCTTC. This codes for CAWTRGDLSDEQFF.

V is TRBV7-9 and J is TRBJ2-7, with D possibly TRBD1 on 6 matching bases. V was cut by 5 bases and J by 6 bases, with 17 bases left in between. The CDR3 loop spans 14 amino acids. Looked up from germline, CDR1 is SEHNR and CDR2 is FQNEAQ (reference sequence). CDR3 loop: CASSGHREGGEQYF. CDR3 DNA: TGTGCCAGCAGCGGCCACAGGGAAGGGGGCGAGCAGTACTTC.

The chain uses TRBV5-6 and TRBJ2-1, with TRBD1 identical over 7 bases. The CDR3 extends over 16 amino acids. Germline V gene sequence: CDR1 SGHDT, CDR2 YYEEEE. With V trimmed by 3 bases and J by 1 base, 7 bases remained unmatched. CDR3 amino acids: CASSSEDRESYNEQFF. The CDR3 coding sequence is TGTGCCAGCAGCTCGGAAGACAGGGAATCCTACAATGAGCAGTTCTTC.

The chain recombines TRBV5-1 with TRBJ2-2; 12 bases are a match to TRBD2. V lost 4 bases and J lost 6; bases outside the gene matches: 7. Germline lookup yields CDR1 SGHRS and CDR2 YFSETQ. The CDR3 spans 16 residues. The CDR3 DNA is TGCGCCAGCAGCCGCACTAGCGGGGGGACGGCCGGGGAGCTGTTTTTT. This translates into CASSRTSGGTAGELFF.

V usage is TRBV9 and J usage is TRBJ2-5, with 13 bases fitting TRBD2. This CDR3 is built from 15 residues. J lost 5 bases, V lost 3 bases, and 4 bases had no gene match. CDR1 SGDLS and CDR2 YYNGEE come from the germline V gene. For the CDR3, the DNA is TGTGCCAGCAGCGGCGGACTAGCGGGGGATGAGACCCAGTACTTC. This sequence encodes CASSGGLAGDETQYF. Drawing the rest from reference TRBV9 and TRBJ2-5, the complete variable domain is DSGVTQTPKHLITATGQRVTLRCSPRSGDLSVYWYQQSLDQGLQFLIQYYNGEERAKGNILERFSAQQFPDLHSELNLSSLELGDSALYFCASSGGLAGDETQYFGPGTRLLVL.

This sequence joins TRBV15 and TRBJ1-5, with a tentative D call TRBD1 (5 bases). CDR1 and CDR2 (germline): LNHNV, YYDKDF (reference sequence). The CDR3 runs 15 residues. Trimming took 0 bases from V and 2 from J, leaving 8 bases between them. For the CDR3, the DNA is TGTGCCACCAGCAGAGATTCCAGGGGCAATCAGCCCCAGCATTTT. Translated, it gives CATSRDSRGNQPQHF.